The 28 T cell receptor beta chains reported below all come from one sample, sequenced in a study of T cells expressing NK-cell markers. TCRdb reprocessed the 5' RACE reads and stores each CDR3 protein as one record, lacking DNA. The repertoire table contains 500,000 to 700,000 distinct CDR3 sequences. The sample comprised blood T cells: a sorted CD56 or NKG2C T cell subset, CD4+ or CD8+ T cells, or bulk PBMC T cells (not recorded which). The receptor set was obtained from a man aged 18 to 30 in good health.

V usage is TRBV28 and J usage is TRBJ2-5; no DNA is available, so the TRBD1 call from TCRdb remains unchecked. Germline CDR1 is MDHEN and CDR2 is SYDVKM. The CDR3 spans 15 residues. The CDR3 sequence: CASSRRARGGETQYF.

The CDR3 is CASSFLTGEVTDTQYF. The V gene is TRBV28, the J gene TRBJ2-3; TCRdb picks TRBD1, but there is no DNA to check that call. The germline V gene has CDR1 MDHEN and CDR2 SYDVKM. The CDR3 spans 16 residues.

CDR3: CASSQARGLSNGEQFF. V and J are TRBV3-1 and TRBJ2-1; the TCRdb call, TRBD1, lacks DNA for checking. CDR1 and CDR2 (germline): LGHDT, YNNKEL (reference sequence). The CDR3 sequence is 16 residues long.

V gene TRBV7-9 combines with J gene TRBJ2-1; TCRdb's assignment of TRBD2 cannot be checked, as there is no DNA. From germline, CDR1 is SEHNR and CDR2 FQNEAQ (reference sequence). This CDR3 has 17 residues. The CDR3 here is CASSSGLAGVNYNEQFF.

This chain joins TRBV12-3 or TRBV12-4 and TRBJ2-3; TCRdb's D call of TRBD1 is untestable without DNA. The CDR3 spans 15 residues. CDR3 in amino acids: CASSSGGEGPDTQYF.

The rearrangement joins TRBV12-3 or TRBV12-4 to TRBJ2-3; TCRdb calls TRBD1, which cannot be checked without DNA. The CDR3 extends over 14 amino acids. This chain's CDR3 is CASSPPWGTDTQYF.

CDR3 sequence reads: CASSQGGGSQYF. The chain combines TRBV3-1 with TRBJ2-7. CDR1 and CDR2 (germline): LGHDT, YNNKEL (reference sequence). This CDR3 contains 12 residues.

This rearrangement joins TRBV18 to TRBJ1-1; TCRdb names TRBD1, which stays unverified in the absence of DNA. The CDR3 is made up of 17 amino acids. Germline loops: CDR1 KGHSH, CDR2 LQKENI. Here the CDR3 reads CASSPYRQGARNTEAFF.

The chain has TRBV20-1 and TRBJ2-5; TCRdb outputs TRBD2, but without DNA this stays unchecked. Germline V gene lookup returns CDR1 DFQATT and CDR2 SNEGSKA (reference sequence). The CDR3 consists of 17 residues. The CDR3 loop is CSAIPGINSGRGKTQYF.

The CDR3 region is CASTKLGEQYF. The V call is TRBV12-3 or TRBV12-4, the J call TRBJ2-7. The CDR3 contains 11 residues.

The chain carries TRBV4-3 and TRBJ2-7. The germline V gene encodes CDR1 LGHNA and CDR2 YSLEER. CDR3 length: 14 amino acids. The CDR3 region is CASSQEVSLYEQYF.

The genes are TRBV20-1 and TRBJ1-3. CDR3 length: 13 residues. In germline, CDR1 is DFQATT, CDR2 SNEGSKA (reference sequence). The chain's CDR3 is CSPSPAVGNTIYF.

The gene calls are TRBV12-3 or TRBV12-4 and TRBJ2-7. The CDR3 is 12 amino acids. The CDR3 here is CASSPDHLEQYF.

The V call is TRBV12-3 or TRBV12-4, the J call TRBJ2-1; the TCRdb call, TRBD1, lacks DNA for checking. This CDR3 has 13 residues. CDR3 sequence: CASSADRVGEQFF.

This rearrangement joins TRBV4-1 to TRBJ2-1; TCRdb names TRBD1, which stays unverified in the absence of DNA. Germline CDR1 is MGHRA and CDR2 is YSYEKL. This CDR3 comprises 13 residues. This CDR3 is CASSQDGRTEQFF.

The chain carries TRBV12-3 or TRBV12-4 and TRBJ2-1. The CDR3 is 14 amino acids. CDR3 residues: CASSFGLVAQEQFF.

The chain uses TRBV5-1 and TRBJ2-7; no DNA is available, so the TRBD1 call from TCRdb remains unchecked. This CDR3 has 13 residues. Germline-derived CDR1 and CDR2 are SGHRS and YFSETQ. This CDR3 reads CASSSGQGNEQYF.

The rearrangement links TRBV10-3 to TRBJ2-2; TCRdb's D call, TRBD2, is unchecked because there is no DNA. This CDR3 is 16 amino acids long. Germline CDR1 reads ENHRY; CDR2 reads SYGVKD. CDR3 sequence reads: CAISGPGTSGSEELFF.

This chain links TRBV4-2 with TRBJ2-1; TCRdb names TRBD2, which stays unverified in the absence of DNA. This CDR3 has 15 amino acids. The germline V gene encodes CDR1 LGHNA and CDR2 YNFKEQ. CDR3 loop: CASSQFLAGGYEQFF.

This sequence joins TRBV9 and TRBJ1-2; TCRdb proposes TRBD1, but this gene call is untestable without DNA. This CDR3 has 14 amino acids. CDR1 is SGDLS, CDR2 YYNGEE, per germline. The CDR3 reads CASSPGGPFYGYTF.

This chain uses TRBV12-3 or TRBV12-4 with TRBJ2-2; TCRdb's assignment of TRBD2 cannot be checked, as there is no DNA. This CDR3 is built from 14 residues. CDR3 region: CASSSGLEGGELFF.

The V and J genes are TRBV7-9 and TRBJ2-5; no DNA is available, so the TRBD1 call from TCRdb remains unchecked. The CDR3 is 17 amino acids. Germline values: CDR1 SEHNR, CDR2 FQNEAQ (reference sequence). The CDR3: CASSLVLQGALRETQYF.

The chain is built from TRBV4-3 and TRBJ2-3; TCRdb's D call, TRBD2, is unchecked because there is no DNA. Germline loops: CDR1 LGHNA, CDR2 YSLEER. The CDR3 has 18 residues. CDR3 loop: CASSQDLSLAGVGRAQYF.

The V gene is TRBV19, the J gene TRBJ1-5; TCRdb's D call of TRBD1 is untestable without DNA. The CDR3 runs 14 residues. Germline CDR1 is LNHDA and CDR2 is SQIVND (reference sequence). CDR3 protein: CASSPQSKGQPQHF.

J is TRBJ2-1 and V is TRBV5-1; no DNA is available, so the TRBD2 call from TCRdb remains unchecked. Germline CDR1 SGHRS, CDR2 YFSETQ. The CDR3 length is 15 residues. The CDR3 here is CASSWEGPSYNEQFF. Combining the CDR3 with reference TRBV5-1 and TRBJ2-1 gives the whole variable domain KAGVTQTPRYLIKTRGQQVTLSCSPISGHRSVSWYQQTPGQGLQFLFEYFSETQRNKGNFPGRFSGRQFSNSRSEMNVSTLELGDSALYLCASSWEGPSYNEQFFGPGTRLTVL.

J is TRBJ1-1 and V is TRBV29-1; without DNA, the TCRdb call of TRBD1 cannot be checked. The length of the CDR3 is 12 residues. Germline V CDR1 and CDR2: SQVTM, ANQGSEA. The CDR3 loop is CSVVADRGPAFF.

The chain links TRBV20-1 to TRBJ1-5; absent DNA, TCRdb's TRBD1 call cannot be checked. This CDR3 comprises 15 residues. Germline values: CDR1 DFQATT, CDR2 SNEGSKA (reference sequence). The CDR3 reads CSAAGQQNSNQPQHF.

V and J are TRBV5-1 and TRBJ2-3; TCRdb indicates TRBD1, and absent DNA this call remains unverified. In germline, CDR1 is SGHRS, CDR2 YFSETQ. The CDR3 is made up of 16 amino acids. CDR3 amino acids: CASSFGTGRSTDTQYF. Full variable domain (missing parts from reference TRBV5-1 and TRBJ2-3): KAGVTQTPRYLIKTRGQQVTLSCSPISGHRSVSWYQQTPGQGLQFLFEYFSETQRNKGNFPGRFSGRQFSNSRSEMNVSTLELGDSALYLCASSFGTGRSTDTQYFGPGTRLTVL.